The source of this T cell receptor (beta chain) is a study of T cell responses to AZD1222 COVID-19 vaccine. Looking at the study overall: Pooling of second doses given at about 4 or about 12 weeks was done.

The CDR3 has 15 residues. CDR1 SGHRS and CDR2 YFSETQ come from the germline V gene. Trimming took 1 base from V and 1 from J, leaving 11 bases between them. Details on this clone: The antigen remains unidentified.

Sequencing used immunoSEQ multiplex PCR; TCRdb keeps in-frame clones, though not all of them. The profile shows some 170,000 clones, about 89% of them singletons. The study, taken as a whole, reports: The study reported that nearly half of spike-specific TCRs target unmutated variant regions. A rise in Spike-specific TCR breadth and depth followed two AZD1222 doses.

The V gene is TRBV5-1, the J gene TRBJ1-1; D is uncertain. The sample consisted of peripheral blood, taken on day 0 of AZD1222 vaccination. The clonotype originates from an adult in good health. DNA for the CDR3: TGCGCCAGCAGCTTGTTCGTTCCGGCGAACACTGAAGCTTTCTTT. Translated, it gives CASSLFVPANTEAFF.